Here is one T cell receptor (beta chain) with its context. In the authors' workflow: Using reference gene primer amplification, nucleated cell counts were estimated. Profiling relied on immunoSEQ multiplex PCR, and the TCRdb table lists in-frame clones only, not all of them. D and trimming come from the DNA, and the V and J calls and clone size come from that table. The data contain some 110,000 clones, 70% to 80% of them seen just once; the ten biggest clones take up roughly 2.6%. The data belong to a study of blood T cell repertoires in COVID-19. Looking at the study overall: The United States, Italy and Spain were the sources of the acute and convalescent COVID-19 samples. In each case, the material was cDNA or gDNA derived from T cells, B-cell-depleted T cells, or PBMCs.

CDR3 length: 15 amino acids. Trimming pared 2 bases from V and 1 base from J, leaving 11 bases between. Germline lookup yields CDR1 SGHAT and CDR2 FQNNGV. The V call is TRBV11-2, the J call TRBJ2-5, with D maybe TRBD2 (6 bases). What was sequenced was peripheral blood. This receptor was taken from a middle-aged man with acute or convalescent COVID-19. CDR3 protein: CASSLNSGGQETQYF. Here the CDR3 DNA reads TGTGCCAGCAGCTTAAATAGCGGCGGCCAAGAGACCCAGTACTTC.